The rows below give T cell receptor beta chains drawn from one sample of a study of response to subunit inactivated influenza vaccine. TCRdb independently ran MiXCR on the RT-PCR reads; one entry per CDR3 protein. The repertoire holds about half a million distinct CDR3 sequences, with less than 10% as singletons. Source: PBMCs from blood, taken about 24 months after vaccination. These receptors were obtained from a man aged 45 to 70 who received an inactivated influenza vaccine. Each CDR3 is given with its conserved first and last residue. A D gene is named only where the DNA matches it firmly. Not every row has a clone size; where given, it reads once, few, many or a size class.

V: TRBV4-1
D: .
size: few
J: TRBJ2-5
DNA: TGCGCCAGCAGCCAAGATCGGGGCCAGGTCCAAGAGACCCAGTACTTC
CDR3: CASSQDRGQVQETQYF

V: TRBV20-1
D: TRBD1
size: many
J: TRBJ2-3
DNA: TGCAGTGCCAGAGGCTGGGGTGACAGGGGTTTCGCAGATACGCAGTATTTT
CDR3: CSARGWGDRGFADTQYF

V: TRBV30
D: .
size: many
J: TRBJ2-1
DNA: TGTGCCTGGAGGGCCTTACTCAGCAATGAGCAGTTCTTC
CDR3: CAWRALLSNEQFF

V: TRBV19
D: .
size: few
J: TRBJ2-2
DNA: TGTGCCAGTAGTGCTGGTGGCAGGGCCTCCACCGGGGAGCTGTTTTTT
CDR3: CASSAGGRASTGELFF

V: TRBV2
D: TRBD2
size: .
J: TRBJ2-5
DNA: TGTGCCAGCAGTGAAGCGTCTCGCGGGGGGTACCAAGAGACCCAGTACTTC
CDR3: CASSEASRGGYQETQYF

V: TRBV21-1
D: .
size: .
J: TRBJ2-7
DNA: TGTGCCAGCAGCACCCCGGGCAGGAGGAAGTACGAGCAGTACTTC
CDR3: CASSTPGRRKYEQYF

V: TRBV20-1
D: TRBD2
size: few
J: TRBJ2-1
DNA: TGCAGTGCTAGTCTGACTAGCGGGAGTCAGGGCCCCGAGTTCTTC
CDR3: CSASLTSGSQGPEFF

V: TRBV4-3
D: TRBD1
size: many
J: TRBJ1-2
DNA: TGCGCCAGCAGCCAACACAGGGGGCGAGGGAGTGGCTACACCTTC
CDR3: CASSQHRGRGSGYTF

V: TRBV6-1
D: .
size: few
J: TRBJ1-2
DNA: TGTGCCAGCAGGCAGGGGTCTGACTATGGCTACACCTTC
CDR3: CASRQGSDYGYTF

V: TRBV29-1
D: .
size: few
J: TRBJ2-7
DNA: TGCAGCGTTGAAGAAAGGGAGTCGGGCTACGAGCAGTACTTC
CDR3: CSVEERESGYEQYF

V: TRBV5-1
D: .
size: .
J: TRBJ2-7
DNA: TGCGCCAGCAGCTCGGACTTTCAGTCCTACGAGCAGTACTTC
CDR3: CASSSDFQSYEQYF

V: TRBV20-1
D: TRBD2
size: few
J: TRBJ2-5
DNA: TGCAGTGCTACCACTTTCGTGGGACTACAAGAGACCCAGTACTTC
CDR3: CSATTFVGLQETQYF

V: TRBV6-1
D: .
size: many
J: TRBJ2-3
DNA: TGTGCCAGCAGACAGCTCGACAGAAGCACAGATACGCAGTATTTT
CDR3: CASRQLDRSTDTQYF

V: TRBV10-3
D: .
size: .
J: TRBJ2-3
DNA: TGTGCCATCAGTATAGGGAGCACAGATACGCAGTATTTT
CDR3: CAISIGSTDTQYF

V: TRBV14
D: .
size: .
J: TRBJ2-1
DNA: TGTGCCAGCAGCCAAGAAAGACAAACGCAGTTCTTC
CDR3: CASSQERQTQFF

V: TRBV18
D: .
size: .
J: TRBJ1-5
DNA: TGTGCCAGCTCAACTGACAGTTACTCCGACAATCAGCCCCAGCATTTT
CDR3: CASSTDSYSDNQPQHF

V: TRBV18
D: .
size: .
J: TRBJ2-2
DNA: TGTGCCAGCTCATTACGACCGGGGGCGGACACCGGGGAGCTGTTTTTT
CDR3: CASSLRPGADTGELFF

V: TRBV20-1
D: .
size: few
J: TRBJ2-5
DNA: TGCAGCCCAGGAGGGGAGCAAGAGACCCAGTACTTC
CDR3: CSPGGEQETQYF

V: TRBV10-3
D: .
size: .
J: TRBJ2-3
DNA: TGTGCCATCAGCGCTTCATTATACATGGTAGGCACAGATACGCAGTATTTT
CDR3: CAISASLYMVGTDTQYF

V: TRBV7-6
D: TRBD2
size: many
J: TRBJ2-3
DNA: TGTGCCAGCAGCTTAGGAGGCGGGAGGGCGACAGATACGCAGTATTTT
CDR3: CASSLGGGRATDTQYF

V: TRBV3-1
D: .
size: few
J: TRBJ2-5
DNA: TGTGCCAGCAGCCAAGAGGCTAGCGTAACGGAGACCCAGTACTTC
CDR3: CASSQEASVTETQYF

V: TRBV6-2/TRBV6-3
D: .
size: .
J: TRBJ2-7
DNA: TGTGCCAGCAGTTACTCGATTGGTGGCCAGGGATCGGCCGGGGGCCACTACGAGCAGTACTTC
CDR3: CASSYSIGGQGSAGGHYEQYF

V: TRBV10-3
D: .
size: .
J: TRBJ2-7
DNA: TGTGCCATCAAAGCGGACGGGATCTCATACGAGCAGTACTTC
CDR3: CAIKADGISYEQYF

V: TRBV15
D: .
size: few
J: TRBJ2-1
DNA: TGTGCCACCAGCGGTTGGACTCGGGAAAGCTCCTACAATGAGCAGTTCTTC
CDR3: CATSGWTRESSYNEQFF

V: TRBV12-3/TRBV12-4
D: TRBD2
size: few
J: TRBJ2-7
DNA: TGTGCCAGCAGTCGGACTAGCGGGAGGGTCTACGAGCAGTACTTC
CDR3: CASSRTSGRVYEQYF

V: TRBV10-3
D: .
size: few
J: TRBJ2-3
DNA: TGTGCCATCAGTGACGAAGCGGCTAGCACAGATACGCAGTATTTT
CDR3: CAISDEAASTDTQYF

V: TRBV12-3/TRBV12-4
D: TRBD2
size: .
J: TRBJ2-5
DNA: TGTGCCAGCAGTTTAAAACTAGCGGGAGGGTCAGAGACCCAGTACTTC
CDR3: CASSLKLAGGSETQYF

V: TRBV29-1
D: TRBD2
size: .
J: TRBJ2-2
DNA: TGCAGCGTTCAGGGTCTAGCGGGAGGAAAGAACACCGGGGAGCTGTTTTTT
CDR3: CSVQGLAGGKNTGELFF

V: TRBV20-1
D: TRBD1
size: few
J: TRBJ1-1
DNA: TGCAGTGCACCCTGGACAGGTGGCAACACTGAAGCTTTCTTT
CDR3: CSAPWTGGNTEAFF

V: TRBV10-3
D: TRBD2
size: few
J: TRBJ2-1
DNA: TGTGCCATCCAACTAGCGGGGGACAATGAGCAGTTCTTC
CDR3: CAIQLAGDNEQFF

V: TRBV28
D: .
size: .
J: TRBJ2-6
DNA: TGTGCCAGCATTCGAAACTCTGGGGCCAACGTCCTGACTTTC
CDR3: CASIRNSGANVLTF

V: TRBV12-2
D: .
size: .
J: TRBJ2-7
DNA: TGTGCAAGTTGGAGGGGGGCTACCCCTTTCTACGAGCAGTACTTC
CDR3: CASWRGATPFYEQYF

V: TRBV20-1
D: .
size: many
J: TRBJ2-7
DNA: TGCAGTGCTAGTCCCCGGACCTACGAGCAGTACTTC
CDR3: CSASPRTYEQYF

V: TRBV3-2
D: .
size: few
J: TRBJ2-2
DNA: TGTGCCAGCAGCCACGCAGGGACGGACAGCACCGGGGAGCTGTTTTTT
CDR3: CASSHAGTDSTGELFF

V: TRBV20-1
D: .
size: .
J: TRBJ1-1
DNA: TGCAGTGCCAGGAAGGGGGGGGTCGCTGAAGCTTTCTTT
CDR3: CSARKGGVAEAFF

V: TRBV18
D: TRBD2
size: .
J: TRBJ2-7
DNA: TGTGCCAGCTCAGCAACCACGCCGGGACATAGGACTAGCGTGAATTACGAGCAGTACTTC
CDR3: CASSATTPGHRTSVNYEQYF

V: TRBV27
D: .
size: few
J: TRBJ2-1
DNA: TGTGCCAGCAGCTCTTTTACCGGGTCACACAATGAGCAGTTCTTC
CDR3: CASSSFTGSHNEQFF

V: TRBV27
D: TRBD1
size: few
J: TRBJ2-1
DNA: TGTGCCAGCGGAAGCACAACAGGGGGCAATGAGCAGTTCTTC
CDR3: CASGSTTGGNEQFF

V: TRBV6-5
D: TRBD1
size: few
J: TRBJ1-4
DNA: TGTGCCAGCAGTTACGGAAGGGGACAGGGTATGGAAAAACTGTTTTTT
CDR3: CASSYGRGQGMEKLFF

V: TRBV27
D: TRBD1
size: few
J: TRBJ2-1
DNA: TGTGCCAGCAGTTCAGGACAGGGATCAATTCGTTACTACAATGAGCAGTTCTTC
CDR3: CASSSGQGSIRYYNEQFF

V: TRBV28
D: .
size: .
J: TRBJ2-2
DNA: TGTGCCAGCAGTTTGAGGGGCGCGGACGGGGAGCTGTTTTTT
CDR3: CASSLRGADGELFF

V: TRBV4-2
D: .
size: many
J: TRBJ2-7
DNA: TGTGCCAGCAGCCAAAGAAGGGGGGCATTCTACGAGCAGTACTTC
CDR3: CASSQRRGAFYEQYF

V: TRBV18
D: TRBD2
size: once
J: TRBJ2-1
DNA: TGTGCCAGCTCCCGGACTAGCGAACGCGATGAGCAGTTCTTC
CDR3: CASSRTSERDEQFF

V: TRBV6-1
D: TRBD2
size: .
J: TRBJ2-7
DNA: TGTGCCAGCCGGAGCGGGAGGGCCAACGAGCAGTACTTC
CDR3: CASRSGRANEQYF

V: TRBV4-1
D: .
size: few
J: TRBJ1-3
DNA: TGCGCCAGCAGCCAGGGTCGGGCTCTTGGAAACACCATATATTTT
CDR3: CASSQGRALGNTIYF

V: TRBV27
D: TRBD1
size: many
J: TRBJ2-2
DNA: TGTGCCAGCAGCCGGGACAGCTCAATACGGCTGTTTTTT
CDR3: CASSRDSSIRLFF

V: TRBV7-6
D: .
size: .
J: TRBJ2-3
DNA: TGTGCCAGCAGCTCATACACAGCTAGCACAGATACGCAGTATTTT
CDR3: CASSSYTASTDTQYF

V: TRBV5-1
D: TRBD1
size: few
J: TRBJ2-2
DNA: TGCGCCAGCACGGAGGCCGGGACAGGGGGTATCGGGGAGCTGTTTTTT
CDR3: CASTEAGTGGIGELFF

V: TRBV9
D: TRBD2
size: .
J: TRBJ2-7
DNA: TGTGCCAGCAGCCCGCGGGGGGGTTGGGAGCAGTACTTC
CDR3: CASSPRGGWEQYF

V: TRBV27
D: .
size: many
J: TRBJ1-5
DNA: TGTGCCAGCAGTACCCCTAATCAGCCCCAGCATTTT
CDR3: CASSTPNQPQHF

V: TRBV11-2
D: .
size: many
J: TRBJ1-3
DNA: TGTGCCAGCAGCAAACCCCGGTCTGGAAACACCATATATTTT
CDR3: CASSKPRSGNTIYF

V: TRBV3-1
D: TRBD1
size: .
J: TRBJ2-7
DNA: TGTGCCAGCAGCCAAGGTCCTCCAAGGACAGGGCGTTCCTACGAGCAGTACTTC
CDR3: CASSQGPPRTGRSYEQYF

V: TRBV15
D: TRBD2
size: .
J: TRBJ2-3
DNA: TGTGCCACCAGCAGACCGCTAGCGGGGTACACAGATACGCAGTATTTT
CDR3: CATSRPLAGYTDTQYF

V: TRBV6-2/TRBV6-3
D: .
size: .
J: TRBJ1-5
DNA: TGTGCCAGCAGTTCTCCCCCTGGGGCGGGCCAGCCCCAGCATTTT
CDR3: CASSSPPGAGQPQHF

V: TRBV7-8
D: .
size: few
J: TRBJ1-1
DNA: TGTGCCAGCAGCTTAGTACTGAAGAACACTGAAGCTTTCTTT
CDR3: CASSLVLKNTEAFF

V: TRBV4-1
D: .
size: .
J: TRBJ2-3
DNA: TGCGCCAGCAGCCTCAGGGGTGGTGCAGATACGCAGTATTTT
CDR3: CASSLRGGADTQYF

V: TRBV7-9
D: .
size: .
J: TRBJ2-7
DNA: TGTGCCAGCGGCAAGTTTCTTGAGCAGTACTTC
CDR3: CASGKFLEQYF

V: TRBV15
D: TRBD1
size: few
J: TRBJ1-6
DNA: TGTGCCACCAGCAGACCTTCACAGGGGTACAATTCACCCCTCCACTTT
CDR3: CATSRPSQGYNSPLHF

V: TRBV29-1
D: .
size: many
J: TRBJ2-5
DNA: TGCAGCGTTGAAATTTCAGCCAAGGCCCAGTACTTC
CDR3: CSVEISAKAQYF

V: TRBV6-4
D: .
size: few
J: TRBJ2-2
DNA: TGTGCCAGCAAAAAGTGGGACACCGGGGAGCTGTTTTTT
CDR3: CASKKWDTGELFF